This TCR beta chain was identified during a study of shared clonotypes between healthy human individuals. At the level of the study: A donor's plate count was three for CD4 naive and three for CD4 memory; CD8 naive had two and CD8 memory one. Regarding the study as a whole: Researchers found naive subsets generally carried larger estimated richness than memory subsets.

This table comes from immunoSEQ multiplex PCR, and its TCRdb copy is limited to in-frame clones, with some not included. Of a few million clones listed, just under 95% are singletons. CDR3 length: 13 residues. The germline gives CDR1 MDHEN, CDR2 SYDVKM. Germline trimming cut 6 bases from V and 3 bases from J; bases unmatched to any gene: 3. Naive CD8 cells lacked CD45RO and underwent positive selection for CCR7, leaving out terminally differentiated effector memory CD45RA+ cells. On this clone itself: Its antigen is currently unknown. Other nucleotide sequences from this sample produce the same CDR3.

The chain couples TRBV28 to TRBJ2-5; TRBD1 matches at 8 bases. The source material was naive CD8+ T cells from PBMCs. The receptor's source is a man aged 18-30 years in good health. Some clones in this sample may be carry-over from other donors' samples. CDR3 DNA: TGTGCCAGCAGGCCGACAGGGGAAGAGACCCAGTACTTC. Protein product: CASRPTGEETQYF. Full variable domain (rest looked up from reference TRBV28 and TRBJ2-5): DVKVTQSSRYLVKRTGEKVFLECVQDMDHENMFWYRQDPGLGLRLIYFSYDVKMKEKGDIPEGYSVSREKKERFSLILESASTNQTSMYLCASRPTGEETQYFGPGTRLLVL.